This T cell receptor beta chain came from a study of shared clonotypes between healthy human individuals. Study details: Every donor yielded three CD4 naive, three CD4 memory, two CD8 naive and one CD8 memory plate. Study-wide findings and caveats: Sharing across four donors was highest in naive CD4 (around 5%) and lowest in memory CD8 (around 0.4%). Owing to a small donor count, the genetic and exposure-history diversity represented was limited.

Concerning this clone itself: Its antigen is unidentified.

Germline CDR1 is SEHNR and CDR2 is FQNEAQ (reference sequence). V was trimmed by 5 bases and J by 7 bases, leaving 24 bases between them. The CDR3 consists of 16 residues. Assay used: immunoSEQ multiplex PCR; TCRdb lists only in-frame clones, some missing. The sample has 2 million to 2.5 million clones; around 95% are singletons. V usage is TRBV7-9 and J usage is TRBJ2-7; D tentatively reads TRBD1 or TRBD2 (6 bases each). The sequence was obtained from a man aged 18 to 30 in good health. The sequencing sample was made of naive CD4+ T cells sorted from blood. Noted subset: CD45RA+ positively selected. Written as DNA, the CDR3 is TGTGCCAGCAGCCAGAGGGGGGCCTTAGGTAGTGTGGAGCAGTACTTC. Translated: CASSQRGALGSVEQYF.